These 9 T cell receptor beta chains came from one sample sequenced in a study of vaccination and CD4 T cells after COVID-19. Cultured CD4+ T-cell DNA underwent Oncomine TCR Beta short-read sequencing. One entry per CDR3 protein, called by TCRdb with MiXCR from the PCR reads. The top ten hold roughly 10% of the sample, which has 15,000 to 20,000 distinct CDR3 sequences, 56% seen once. As for treatment: roughly 11-day PBMC culture with coronavirus spike peptide pools or control peptides (ViraFEST assay). The antigens of these receptors remain unknown. The source material was CD4+ T cells from blood, cultured in vitro. Receptors originate from a human donor who had recovered from COVID-19.

The chain couples TRBV5-1 to TRBJ2-7; D is unresolved. The V gene lost 5 bases and the J gene lost 4 bases, with 7 bases spanning the gap. The CDR3 runs to 11 residues. Looked up from germline, CDR1 is SGHRS and CDR2 is YFSETQ. DNA for the CDR3: TGCGCCAGCAGTAACTTTTACGAGCAGTACTTC. Translating it yields CASSNFYEQYF.

In DNA form, the CDR3 reads TGTGCCAGCAGCTTGGACCCGGGGGCATGGGAGACCCAGTACTTC. It codes for CASSLDPGAWETQYF. The chain links TRBV5-4 to TRBJ2-5; D possibly matches TRBD1 or TRBD2 (6 bases each). Deletions cut 0 bases from V and 5 bases from J, with 14 bases between. The germline V gene encodes CDR1 SGHNT and CDR2 YYREEE (reference sequence). CDR3 length: 15 residues. Full variable domain (rest looked up from reference TRBV5-4 and TRBJ2-5): ETGVTQSPTHLIKTRGQQVTLRCSSQSGHNTVSWYQQALGQGPQFIFQYYREEENGRGNFPPRFSGLQFPNYSSELNVNALELDDSALYLCASSLDPGAWETQYFGPGTRLLVL.

This chain links TRBV9 with TRBJ1-2, with a possible D match to TRBD1 (5 bases). Germline V lookup: CDR1 SGDLS, CDR2 YYNGEE. The CDR3 is 13 residues long. V dropped 1 base and J dropped 2 bases, with 6 bases sitting between them. CDR3 nucleotides: TGTGCCAGCAGCGTAAAGGGGAACTATGGCTACACCTTC. Encoded protein: CASSVKGNYGYTF.

By proportion, this clonotype is large (0.1 to 1%). The rearrangement links TRBV5-1 to TRBJ2-7; a weak D match, TRBD2 (7 bases). Germline CDR1 SGHRS, CDR2 YFSETQ. The CDR3 extends over 15 amino acids. V was pared by 3 bases and J by 2 bases, with 15 bases between. The CDR3 DNA follows: TGCGCCAGCAGCTCCCGCGGGGGCTCTCCCTACGAGCAGTACTTC. Protein product: CASSSRGGSPYEQYF.

This clonotype was seen only a few times. The rearrangement joins TRBV7-3 to TRBJ1-1; D is perhaps TRBD1 (6 bases). V was shortened by 2 bases and J by 5 bases, with 9 bases between the two germline ends. Germline V gene data show CDR1 as SGHTA and CDR2 as FQGTGA. This CDR3 comprises 13 residues. CDR3 nucleotides: TGTGCCAGCAGCTTAGGGGGGGCAACTGAAGCTTTCTTT. Translation: CASSLGGATEAFF.

For the CDR3, the DNA is TGTGCCAGCAGAAAGCCCGGACTAGCGGGCCTTGAGCAGTACTTC. Amino acid sequence: CASRKPGLAGLEQYF. The gene calls are TRBV6-2 or TRBV6-3 and TRBJ2-7; 11 nucleotides agree with TRBD2. The length of the CDR3 is 15 residues. CDR1 is MNHEY, CDR2 SVGEGT, per germline. With V trimmed by 6 bases and J by 7 bases, 11 bases remained unmatched.

The chain uses TRBV20-1 and TRBJ2-7, with D unresolved. This CDR3 region has 13 residues. Trimming took off 0 bases at V and 4 bases at J, with 10 bases between the two ends. Germline V gene sequence: CDR1 DFQATT, CDR2 SNEGSKA (reference sequence). CDR3 sequence reads: CSARDIRRYEQYF. CDR3 nucleotide sequence: TGCAGTGCTAGAGATATCCGTAGGTACGAGCAGTACTTC.

CDR3 residues: CSARTSGSGVTDTQYF. The CDR3 bases are TGCAGTGCTAGAACTAGCGGGAGTGGAGTTACAGATACGCAGTATTTT. This chain joins TRBV20-1 and TRBJ2-3; 11 nucleotides line up with TRBD2. CDR3 length equals 16 residues. Per the germline V gene, CDR1 is DFQATT and CDR2 is SNEGSKA (reference sequence). V trimming: 2 bases; J trimming: 3 bases; junction bases outside the gene matches: 7.

The rearrangement joins TRBV24-1 to TRBJ1-5; unclear D gene. Looked up from germline, CDR1 is KGHDR and CDR2 is SFDVKD. This CDR3 contains 13 residues. Trimming cost V 5 bases and J 4 bases, with 8 bases left between them. CDR3 sequence (DNA): TGTGCCACCAGTGCGGCCGGTAATCAGCCCCAGCATTTT. This gives the protein CATSAAGNQPQHF.